Below are 5 T cell receptor beta chains sequenced from a single sample in a study of blood T cell repertoires in COVID-19. The table came from immunoSEQ multiplex PCR; TCRdb's copy has only in-frame clones and leaves some out. Seen here are 150,000 to 200,000 clones, around 80% observed once, and the top ten hold roughly 20%. Sample: peripheral blood. Every receptor here comes from a woman of 80 years or more with acute or convalescent COVID-19.

The chain is built from TRBV7-6 and TRBJ1-3; possible D gene TRBD1, 5 bases. The CDR3 is made up of 15 amino acids. V was pared by 5 bases and J by 2 bases, with 13 bases between. Germline loops: CDR1 SGHVS, CDR2 FNYEAQ. DNA of the CDR3: TGTGCCAGCAGCCCCACGGGGGGGGCTGGAAACACCATATATTTT. This translates into CASSPTGGAGNTIYF.

The chain has TRBV19 and TRBJ1-4; 8 nucleotides agree with TRBD1. The CDR3 is made up of 13 amino acids. From germline, CDR1 is LNHDA and CDR2 SQIVND (reference sequence). V was clipped by 7 bases and J by 7 bases; unmatched bases: 5. The CDR3 DNA sequence: TGTGCCAGTACGTGGACAGGGACTGAAAAACTGTTTTTT. It specifies CASTWTGTEKLFF.

The rearrangement uses TRBV5-5 and TRBJ1-1; D perhaps matches TRBD1 (6 bases). Per germline, CDR1 SGHKS and CDR2 YYEKEE (reference sequence). V was clipped by 4 bases and J by 0 bases, with 16 bases between them. CDR3 length: 16 residues. Here the CDR3 DNA reads TGTGCCAGCAGCCCGGTACAGGGTTTAGTGAACACTGAAGCTTTCTTT. Protein product: CASSPVQGLVNTEAFF.

The chain joins TRBV12-3 or TRBV12-4 to TRBJ2-3; no clear D. Trimming took 7 bases from V and 4 from J, leaving 12 bases between them. The CDR3 runs to 13 residues. CDR3 residues: CASTHNAADTQYF. For the CDR3, the DNA is TGTGCCAGCACCCATAATGCGGCAGATACGCAGTATTTT.

The chain combines TRBV18 with TRBJ1-1; a weak D match, TRBD1 (5 bases). Germline V gene sequence: CDR1 KGHSH, CDR2 LQKENI. The CDR3 is made up of 12 amino acids. V gave up 1 base and J gave up 8 bases, with 8 bases separating them. Written as DNA, the CDR3 is TGTGCCAGCTCACCACGACAGCGCGAAGCTTTCTTT. This translates into CASSPRQREAFF. Complete variable domain (other parts from reference TRBV18 and TRBJ1-1): NAGVMQNPRHLVRRRGQEARLRCSPMKGHSHVYWYRQLPEEGLKFMVYLQKENIIDESGMPKERFSAEFPKEGPSILRIQQVVRGDSAAYFCASSPRQREAFFGQGTRLTVV.